The 23 T cell receptor beta chains presented below share a single source sample, sequenced in a study of blood T cell repertoires in COVID-19. TCRdb keeps only in-frame clones here, not all; method: immunoSEQ multiplex PCR. This table has about 160,000 clones, roughly 87% appearing once. The sequenced sample consisted of peripheral blood. The origin of the receptors is a woman in her sixties or seventies with active or convalescent COVID-19.

The CDR3 loop reads CSTRTGTYEQYF. DNA for the CDR3: TGCAGCACCCGGACAGGGACCTACGAGCAGTACTTC. V and J are TRBV29-1 and TRBJ2-7; TRBD1 matches at 8 bases. V dropped 8 bases and J dropped 2; count of bases not matched to a gene: 5. This CDR3 is 12 amino acids long. Germline CDR1 and CDR2: SQVTM and ANQGSEA.

The chain couples TRBV7-9 to TRBJ2-3; D is unclear. Germline V gives CDR1 SEHNR, CDR2 FQNEAQ (reference sequence). The germline V and J ends were trimmed by 3 bases and 4 bases, with 11 bases remaining between them. The CDR3 runs 14 residues. In DNA form, the CDR3 reads TGTGCCAGCAGCTTCGGTGAGGTCGCAGATACGCAGTATTTT. It encodes CASSFGEVADTQYF.

This chain connects TRBV6-6 to TRBJ2-5; 10 bases map to TRBD2. Per the germline V gene, CDR1 is MNHNY and CDR2 is SVGAGI (reference sequence). Trimming at V came to 6 bases and at J to 2 bases, leaving 6 bases not matched to a gene. The CDR3 covers 15 residues. This CDR3 is CASSYMTSGQETQYF. The DNA of the CDR3 is TGTGCCAGCAGCTATATGACTAGCGGGCAAGAGACCCAGTACTTC.

The chain couples TRBV6-1 to TRBJ1-6; maybe TRBD1 (5 bases). The CDR3 spans 17 residues. V shed 2 bases and J shed 8 bases, with 19 bases lying between them. Germline values: CDR1 MNHNS, CDR2 SASEGT. The CDR3 nucleotides are TGTGCCAGCAGTGAAATTAAAGGGGTCTATCAATATTCACCCCTCCACTTT. Amino acids: CASSEIKGVYQYSPLHF.

This rearrangement joins TRBV7-2 to TRBJ2-7, with TRBD1 identical over 9 bases. This CDR3 contains 15 residues. Germline values: CDR1 SGHTA, CDR2 FQGNSA. The junction had 11 bases not matched to a gene; V was cut back by 6 bases and J by 5 bases. The CDR3: CASRTTGTGLNEQYF. The CDR3 region has the DNA TGTGCCAGCAGGACGACCGGGACAGGGTTAAACGAGCAGTACTTC.

In its sample, this clone was seen a few times. The rearrangement links TRBV9 to TRBJ2-2, with 8 bases that match TRBD2. The CDR3 runs to 14 residues. With V trimmed by 4 bases and J by 6 bases, 5 bases remained unmatched. The germline CDR1 and CDR2 sequences are SGDLS and YYNGEE. The CDR3 loop is CASSTGLASGELFF. The CDR3 region has the DNA TGTGCCAGCAGCACCGGACTAGCCTCCGGGGAGCTGTTTTTT.

J is TRBJ2-7 and V is TRBV3-1 (or the pseudogene TRBV3-2), with 7 positions matching TRBD1. Germline lookup yields CDR1 LGHDT and CDR2 YNNKEL (reference sequence). The V segment lost 5 bases and the J segment 5 bases; nucleotides outside the gene matches: 12. The CDR3 length is 15 residues. The CDR3 region is CASSNTHRGSHEQYF. The CDR3, as DNA: TGTGCCAGCAGCAATACCCACAGGGGATCCCACGAGCAGTACTTC.

The chain uses TRBV9 and TRBJ1-2, with D perhaps matching TRBD1 (5 bases). The CDR3 loop spans 13 amino acids. V lost 8 bases, J lost 1 base, and 12 bases lay in between. CDR1 and CDR2 (germline): SGDLS, YYNGEE. The CDR3 protein is CASNTDSNYGYTF. The CDR3 DNA reads as TGTGCCAGTAATACCGACAGTAACTATGGCTACACCTTC.

This chain uses TRBV6-6 with TRBJ2-7, with 11 bases aligning to TRBD1. Germline lookup yields CDR1 MNHNY and CDR2 SVGAGI (reference sequence). The CDR3 contains 14 residues. Unmatched junction bases numbered 3, after V lost 2 bases and J lost 6 bases. CDR3 protein: CASSYGQGAREQYF. CDR3 nucleotide sequence: TGTGCCAGCAGTTACGGACAGGGGGCCCGCGAGCAGTACTTC.

The chain uses TRBV15 and TRBJ2-1, with 8 bases matching TRBD2. V shed 6 bases and J 6 bases; nucleotides not matched to a gene: 4. Germline-derived CDR1 and CDR2 are LNHNV and YYDKDF (reference sequence). The CDR3 extends over 13 amino acids. The CDR3 DNA reads TGTGCCACCAGAATAACTAGCGGCAATGAGCAGTTCTTC. As protein: CATRITSGNEQFF.

The rearrangement joins TRBV5-5 to TRBJ1-6; no firm D call. Trimming shortened V by 0 bases and J by 6 bases, and 4 bases separated the two germline ends. In germline, CDR1 is SGHKS, CDR2 YYEKEE (reference sequence). The length of the CDR3 is 13 residues. The CDR3 sequence is CASSLDSNSPLHF. The DNA of the CDR3 is TGTGCCAGCAGCTTGGACAGTAATTCACCCCTCCACTTT.

The rearrangement joins TRBV19 to TRBJ2-1, with D perhaps TRBD1 (5 bases). V lost 7 bases to trimming and J lost 0 bases, with 10 bases between them. Germline CDR1 is LNHDA and CDR2 is SQIVND (reference sequence). This CDR3 has 14 residues. For the CDR3, the DNA is TGTGCCAGTAAAAAGGGGCCCTCCTACAATGAGCAGTTCTTC. Translating gives CASKKGPSYNEQFF.

J is TRBJ1-5 and V is TRBV7-8; no firm D call. From germline, CDR1 is SGHVS and CDR2 FQNEAQ. V lost 0 bases and J 0 bases, leaving 18 bases between the germline ends. There are 19 residues in the CDR3. The CDR3 nucleotides read TGTGCCAGCAGCTTAGCTTACGATCTGGTCCCCTATAGCAATCAGCCCCAGCATTTT. It encodes CASSLAYDLVPYSNQPQHF. The full variable domain, completed using reference TRBV7-8 and TRBJ1-5, is GAGVSQSPRYKVAKRGQDVALRCDPISGHVSLFWYQQALGQGPEFLTYFQNEAQLDKSGLPSDRFFAERPEGSVSTLKIQRTQQEDSAVYLCASSLAYDLVPYSNQPQHFGDGTRLSIL.

The J gene is TRBJ2-3, the V gene TRBV18; 8 bases match TRBD2. Germline V gene lookup returns CDR1 KGHSH and CDR2 LQKENI. The junction had 6 bases not matched to a gene; V was cut back by 4 bases and J by 3 bases. This CDR3 comprises 15 residues. The CDR3 reads CASSRPGLGTDTQYF. For the CDR3, the DNA is TGTGCCAGCTCACGACCGGGACTAGGAACAGATACGCAGTATTTT.

This chain joins TRBV6-2 or TRBV6-3 and TRBJ2-7, with no clear D. Germline V gene sequence: CDR1 MNHEY, CDR2 SVGEGT. CDR3 length: 15 residues. Trimming left V 0 bases short and J 5 bases short, with 14 bases between. The CDR3 loop is CASSYSLGLLDEQYF. The DNA for the CDR3 is TGTGCCAGCAGTTACTCTCTAGGATTGTTAGACGAGCAGTACTTC.

The chain couples TRBV9 to TRBJ1-1; a weak D match, TRBD1 (6 bases). V was cut by 3 bases and J by 1 base, with 10 bases left in between. Germline V gene lookup returns CDR1 SGDLS and CDR2 YYNGEE. The CDR3 has 14 residues. CDR3 amino acids: CASSATTGNTEAFF. CDR3 DNA: TGTGCCAGCAGCGCGACGACAGGGAACACTGAAGCTTTCTTT.

The chain combines TRBV11-2 with TRBJ2-1, with TRBD2 matching over 9 bases. The V and J ends lost 1 base and 10 bases, in that order; junction bases with no gene match: 2. The CDR3 length is 13 residues. Germline CDR1 and CDR2: SGHAT and FQNNGV. CDR3 in DNA: TGTGCCAGCAGCTTAGGAGCGGGGGGCGAGCAGTTCTTC. It yields the protein CASSLGAGGEQFF.

The chain has TRBV19 and TRBJ1-4, with 7 bases that match TRBD1. There are 15 residues in the CDR3. Unmatched junction bases numbered 11, after V lost 5 bases and J lost 8 bases. Germline lookup yields CDR1 LNHDA and CDR2 SQIVND (reference sequence). The chain's CDR3 is CASSLTDRIAEKLFF. The CDR3 bases are TGTGCCAGTAGTCTGACGGACAGGATCGCGGAAAAACTGTTTTTT.

The rearrangement uses TRBV7-2 and TRBJ2-1, with a possible D match to TRBD2 (6 bases). The CDR3 covers 18 residues. The germline V gene encodes CDR1 SGHTA and CDR2 FQGNSA. The ends were cut back, 5 bases at V and 2 bases at J, with 22 bases in the middle. CDR3 bases: TGTGCCAGCAGCCTTTACGTCGATTCGGGACTGCCCTACAATGAGCAGTTCTTC. Its protein product is CASSLYVDSGLPYNEQFF.

V gene TRBV5-5 combines with J gene TRBJ1-5; D remains ambiguous. Germline V gene lookup returns CDR1 SGHKS and CDR2 YYEKEE (reference sequence). CDR3 length equals 13 residues. Deletions cut 0 bases from V and 9 bases from J, with 10 bases between. CDR3 nucleotide sequence: TGTGCCAGCAGCTTGGCGACACCAGGGCCCCAGCATTTT. This translates into CASSLATPGPQHF. The entire variable domain, with the rest obtained from reference TRBV5-5 and TRBJ1-5, is as follows: DAGVTQSPTHLIKTRGQQVTLRCSPISGHKSVSWYQQVLGQGPQFIFQYYEKEERGRGNFPDRFSARQFPNYSSELNVNALLLGDSALYLCASSLATPGPQHFGDGTRLSIL.

The CDR3 nucleotides read TGTGCCAGCAGCTTGGACAGATATAATTCACCCCTCCACTTT. The encoded protein is CASSLDRYNSPLHF. V and J are TRBV5-4 and TRBJ1-6; no clear D. V lost 0 bases and J lost 4, with 5 bases in between. Germline CDR1 reads SGHNT; CDR2 reads YYREEE (reference sequence). The CDR3 contains 14 residues.

This chain joins TRBV11-2 and TRBJ2-3; 13 nucleotides align to TRBD2. Germline CDR1 SGHAT, CDR2 FQNNGV. This CDR3 comprises 17 residues. V shed 5 bases and J 0 bases; nucleotides not matched to a gene: 5. Here the CDR3 DNA reads TGTGCCAGCAGCCGACTAGCGGGGGGCTCTAGCACAGATACGCAGTATTTT. Encoded protein: CASSRLAGGSSTDTQYF.

This rearrangement joins TRBV6-2 or TRBV6-3 to TRBJ1-1; unclear D gene. Germline CDR1 is MNHEY and CDR2 is SVGEGT. V lost 6 bases and J lost 0, with 17 bases in between. CDR3 length: 16 residues. The CDR3 region has the DNA TGTGCCAGCAGCCCCGGGTTTTCCCCCTTGAACACTGAAGCTTTCTTT. This encodes CASSPGFSPLNTEAFF.